The clone carrying this T cell receptor (beta chain) was detected only a few times. Antigen specificity is unknown. This entry is derived from a study of blood T cells in healthy people across ages. Study-level results: Considered underestimates were the diversity estimates obtained from one million T cells.

With a J-beta primer mix and a sample-barcoded 5' primer, a second PCR ran about 7 to 12 cycles. No fewer than 3 million CDR3-containing paired-end reads came from each sample. One entry per CDR3 protein results from TCRdb running MiXCR on the 5' RACE reads. The sample comprises fewer than 2,000,000 distinct CDR3 sequences, around 36% of which are singletons, and 11% rests with the top ten. The V end lost 5 bases, the J end lost 0 bases, and 11 bases lay between the germline ends. This CDR3 is 14 amino acids long. Germline-derived CDR1 and CDR2 are SGHRS and YFSETQ. The V gene is TRBV5-1, the J gene TRBJ2-5; D perhaps matches TRBD2 (6 bases). This clonotype was sampled from a woman aged 25 to 39 in good health. Sample: blood. The CDR3 sequence is CASRGRGNQETQYF. In DNA form, the CDR3 reads TGCGCCAGCAGGGGCCGGGGGAACCAAGAGACCCAGTACTTC. Combining the CDR3 with reference TRBV5-1 and TRBJ2-5 gives the whole variable domain KAGVTQTPRYLIKTRGQQVTLSCSPISGHRSVSWYQQTPGQGLQFLFEYFSETQRNKGNFPGRFSGRQFSNSRSEMNVSTLELGDSALYLCASRGRGNQETQYFGPGTRLLVL.